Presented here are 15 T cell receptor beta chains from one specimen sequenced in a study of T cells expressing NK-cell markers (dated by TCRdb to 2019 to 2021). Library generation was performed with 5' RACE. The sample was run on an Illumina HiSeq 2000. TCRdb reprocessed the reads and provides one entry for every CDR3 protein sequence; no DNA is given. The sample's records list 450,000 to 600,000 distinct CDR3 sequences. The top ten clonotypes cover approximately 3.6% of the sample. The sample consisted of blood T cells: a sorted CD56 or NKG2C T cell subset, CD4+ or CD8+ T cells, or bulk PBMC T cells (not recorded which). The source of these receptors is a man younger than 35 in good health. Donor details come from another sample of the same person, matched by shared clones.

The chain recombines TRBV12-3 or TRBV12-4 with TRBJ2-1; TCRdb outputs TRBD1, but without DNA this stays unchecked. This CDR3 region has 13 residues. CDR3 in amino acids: CASSLPGPGEQFF.

CDR3 region: CASSPLTANTEAFF. This chain connects TRBV12-3 or TRBV12-4 to TRBJ1-1; TCRdb designates TRBD1, a call that cannot be tested without DNA. CDR3 length: 14 amino acids.

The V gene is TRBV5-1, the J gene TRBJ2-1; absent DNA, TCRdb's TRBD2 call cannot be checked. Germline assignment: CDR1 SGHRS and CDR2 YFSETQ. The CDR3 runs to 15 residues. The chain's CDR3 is CASSGGLAVPNEQFF.

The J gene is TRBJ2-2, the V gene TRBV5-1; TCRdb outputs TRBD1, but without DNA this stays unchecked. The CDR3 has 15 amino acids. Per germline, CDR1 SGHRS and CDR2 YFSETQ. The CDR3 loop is CASSSWDRGNGELFF.

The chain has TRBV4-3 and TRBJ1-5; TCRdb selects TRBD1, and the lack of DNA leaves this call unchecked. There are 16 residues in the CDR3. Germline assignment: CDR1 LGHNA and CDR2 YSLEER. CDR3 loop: CASSQEVRGRNQPQHF.

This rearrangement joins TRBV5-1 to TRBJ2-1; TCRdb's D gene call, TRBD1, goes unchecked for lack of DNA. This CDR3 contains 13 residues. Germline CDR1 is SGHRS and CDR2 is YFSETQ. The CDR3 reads CASSLALSNEQFF.

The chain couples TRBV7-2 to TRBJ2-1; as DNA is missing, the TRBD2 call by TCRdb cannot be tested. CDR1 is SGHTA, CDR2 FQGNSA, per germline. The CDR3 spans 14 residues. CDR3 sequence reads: CASSFELAGSEQFF.

The CDR3 is CASSLVRVARTNTGELFF. The J gene is TRBJ2-2, the V gene TRBV11-2. The CDR3 has 18 residues. The germline CDR1 and CDR2 sequences are SGHAT and FQNNGV.

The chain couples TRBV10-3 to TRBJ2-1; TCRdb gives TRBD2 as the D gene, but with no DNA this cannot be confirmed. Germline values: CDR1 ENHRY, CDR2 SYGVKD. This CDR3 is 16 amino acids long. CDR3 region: CAIRTEGGGRAHEQFF.

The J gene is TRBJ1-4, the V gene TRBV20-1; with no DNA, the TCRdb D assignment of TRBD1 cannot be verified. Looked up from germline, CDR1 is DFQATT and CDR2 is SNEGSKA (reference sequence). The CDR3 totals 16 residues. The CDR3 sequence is CSARSTGGAESEKLFF.

The CDR3 sequence is CASSQEYQGLTDTQYF. The V call is TRBV4-3, the J call TRBJ2-3; checking the TCRdb D call of TRBD1 is not possible without DNA. The CDR3 runs 16 residues. CDR1 is LGHNA, CDR2 YSLEER, per germline.

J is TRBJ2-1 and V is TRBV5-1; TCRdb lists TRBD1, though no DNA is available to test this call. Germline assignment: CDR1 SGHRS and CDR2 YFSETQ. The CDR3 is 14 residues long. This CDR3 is CASSPPDRANEQFF.

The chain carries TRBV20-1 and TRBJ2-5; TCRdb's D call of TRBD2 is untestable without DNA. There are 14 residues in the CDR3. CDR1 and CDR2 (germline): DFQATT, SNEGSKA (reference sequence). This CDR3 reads CSAREREGRETQYF.

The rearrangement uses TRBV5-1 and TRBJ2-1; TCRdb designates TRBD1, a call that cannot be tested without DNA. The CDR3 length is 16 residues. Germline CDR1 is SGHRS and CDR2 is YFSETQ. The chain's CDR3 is CASSWGPGQGTNEQFF.

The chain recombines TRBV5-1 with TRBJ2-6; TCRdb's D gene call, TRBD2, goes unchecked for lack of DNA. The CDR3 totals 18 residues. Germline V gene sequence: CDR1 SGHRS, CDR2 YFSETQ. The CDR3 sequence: CASSPGTSGISGANVLTF.